This T cell receptor (beta chain) is drawn from a study of response to subunit inactivated influenza vaccine. In TCRdb, the RT-PCR reads were re-called with MiXCR into one record per CDR3 protein. The sample lists about 610,000 distinct CDR3 sequences; 13% to 15% were seen once. Trimming stripped 0 bases from V and 0 bases from J, with 5 bases between. CDR3 length equals 16 residues. In germline, CDR1 is KGHDR, CDR2 SFDVKD. The sequence derives from a man over 45 who received an inactivated influenza vaccine. Sample: PBMCs from blood, taken roughly 12 days after vaccination. The J gene is TRBJ2-6, the V gene TRBV24-1; the D gene is possibly TRBD2 (5 bases). The CDR3 loop is CATSDLGSSGANVLTF. The CDR3, as DNA: TGTGCCACCAGTGATTTGGGGAGCTCTGGGGCCAACGTCCTGACTTTC.